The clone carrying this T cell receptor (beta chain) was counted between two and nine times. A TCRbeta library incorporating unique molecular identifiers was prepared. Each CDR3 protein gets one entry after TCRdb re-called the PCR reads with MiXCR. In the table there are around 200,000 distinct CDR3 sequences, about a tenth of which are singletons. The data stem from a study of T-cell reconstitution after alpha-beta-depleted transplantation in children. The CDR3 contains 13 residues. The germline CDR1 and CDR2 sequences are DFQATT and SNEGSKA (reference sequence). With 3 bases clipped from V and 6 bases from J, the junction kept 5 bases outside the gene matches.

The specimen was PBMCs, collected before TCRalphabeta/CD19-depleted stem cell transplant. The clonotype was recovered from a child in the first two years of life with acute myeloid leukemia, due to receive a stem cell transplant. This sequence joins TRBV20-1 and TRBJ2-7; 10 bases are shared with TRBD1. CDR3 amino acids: CSARGDRGGEQYF. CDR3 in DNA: TGCAGTGCTAGGGGGGACAGGGGAGGCGAGCAGTACTTC.